Each of the 19 T cell receptor beta chains below was sequenced from the same sample in a study of shared clonotypes between healthy human individuals. TCRdb keeps only in-frame clones here, not all; method: immunoSEQ multiplex PCR. The sample includes 1,500,000 or so clones, approximately 98.5% seen only once; the top ten take roughly 0.36%. The source material was naive CD4+ T cells sorted from blood. Documented subset: CD45RA+ positively selected. The source is a man aged 25 to 40 in good health.

This clone was counted once. This chain links TRBV27 with TRBJ1-1; the D gene is possibly TRBD1 (6 bases). CDR1 and CDR2 from the germline V gene are MNHEY and SMNVEV (reference sequence). This CDR3 region has 16 residues. Trimming removed 0 bases from V and 2 bases from J, with 13 bases in between. The CDR3 sequence is CASSLSGGHLNTEAFF. In nucleotides, the CDR3 is TGTGCCAGCAGTTTATCGGGGGGACACTTAAACACTGAAGCTTTCTTT.

The V and J genes are TRBV7-9 and TRBJ1-2; no definite D call. Germline lookup yields CDR1 SEHNR and CDR2 FQNEAQ (reference sequence). This CDR3 has 14 amino acids. Trimming took 2 bases from V and 7 from J, leaving 14 bases between them. This CDR3 is CASSLYPEKSGYTF. As DNA, the CDR3 is TGTGCCAGCAGCTTATATCCGGAGAAGAGTGGCTACACCTTC.

J is TRBJ1-3 and V is TRBV5-1; no reliable D call. CDR1 and CDR2 from the germline V gene are SGHRS and YFSETQ. CDR3 size: 15 residues. V shed 0 bases and J shed 2 bases, with 9 bases lying between them. The CDR3 loop is CASSLVPNAGNTIYF. The CDR3, as DNA: TGCGCCAGCAGCTTGGTGCCCAACGCTGGAAACACCATATATTTT.

On this clone itself: Other DNA variants within this sample encode the same CDR3. The chain combines TRBV18 with TRBJ2-1; D gene unclear. Trimming removed 3 bases at V and 0 bases at J, with 3 bases between. The CDR3 totals 13 residues. CDR1 is KGHSH, CDR2 LQKENI, per germline. The CDR3 nucleotides are TGTGCCAGCTCACCCAGCTCCTACAATGAGCAGTTCTTC. Translated: CASSPSSYNEQFF.

Points on this clone: Other DNA sequences within the sample encode an identical CDR3. The chain links TRBV20-1 to TRBJ1-2; D gene ambiguous. The germline CDR1 and CDR2 sequences are DFQATT and SNEGSKA (reference sequence). The CDR3 is made up of 11 amino acids. V was cut by 1 base and J by 4 bases, with 4 bases left in between. The CDR3 reads CSARVPYGYTF. The CDR3 DNA follows: TGCAGTGCTAGAGTCCCCTATGGCTACACCTTC.

The chain joins TRBV7-2 to TRBJ2-1; 11 bases fit TRBD2. Losses at the gene ends were 4 bases for V and 0 bases for J; bases not matched to a gene: 8. The CDR3 has 18 residues. Germline CDR1 SGHTA, CDR2 FQGNSA. The CDR3, as DNA: TGTGCCAGCAGCTCGACGTTAGCGGGAGGGAGCTCCTACAATGAGCAGTTCTTC. It codes for CASSSTLAGGSSYNEQFF.

The gene calls are TRBV6-1 and TRBJ2-2; TRBD2 matches 15 bases. CDR3 size: 17 residues. The germline V gene has CDR1 MNHNS and CDR2 SASEGT. With 4 bases clipped from V and 5 bases from J, the junction kept 5 bases outside the gene matches. The CDR3 DNA follows: TGTGCCAGCAGTGGCCAGGGACTAGCGGGAGGTACCGGGGAGCTGTTTTTT. Its translation: CASSGQGLAGGTGELFF.

This CDR3 reads CASSPQGLAGVLAKNIQYF. The CDR3 DNA follows: TGTGCCAGTAGTCCCCAAGGATTAGCGGGAGTTCTAGCCAAAAACATTCAGTACTTC. The chain is built from TRBV19 and TRBJ2-4; 9 nucleotides line up with TRBD2. V trimming: 5 bases; J trimming: 0 bases; junction bases outside the gene matches: 14. The CDR3 consists of 19 residues. Germline values: CDR1 LNHDA, CDR2 SQIVND (reference sequence).

The V gene is TRBV27, the J gene TRBJ1-5; the match to TRBD1 covers 8 bases. The CDR3 sequence is 14 residues long. Germline CDR1 is MNHEY and CDR2 is SMNVEV (reference sequence). Trimming removed 6 bases from V and 4 bases from J; junction bases left unmatched: 5. DNA of the CDR3: TGTGCCAGCAGGGCGACAGGGGAGAATCAGCCCCAGCATTTT. Its translation is CASRATGENQPQHF.

The chain has TRBV5-4 and TRBJ2-7; no clear D gene. V lost 1 base, J lost 4 bases, and 6 bases lay in between. Germline CDR1 SGHNT, CDR2 YYREEE (reference sequence). This CDR3 has 12 residues. CDR3 residues: CASSLPQYEQYF. The DNA of the CDR3 is TGTGCCAGCAGCTTGCCCCAGTACGAGCAGTACTTC.

This rearrangement joins TRBV6-5 to TRBJ1-1; D might be TRBD1 (5 bases). This CDR3 spans 14 amino acids. The V end lost 2 bases, the J end lost 3 bases, and 10 bases lay between the germline ends. Germline CDR1 reads MNHEY; CDR2 reads SVGAGI. The CDR3 sequence is CASSYGQGYTEAFF. CDR3 bases: TGTGCCAGCAGTTACGGACAAGGATACACTGAAGCTTTCTTT.

This clone was observed once. The chain has TRBV29-1 and TRBJ2-1; 9 bases are shared with TRBD2. The CDR3 is 13 residues long. Losses at the gene ends were 8 bases for V and 9 bases for J; bases not matched to a gene: 11. Germline V gene sequence: CDR1 SQVTM, CDR2 ANQGSEA. The CDR3 sequence is CSFLSGSKGEQFF. The CDR3 DNA is TGCAGCTTCCTTAGCGGGAGTAAAGGTGAGCAGTTCTTC.

This sequence joins TRBV4-1 and TRBJ2-7; D is uncertain. The V end lost 8 bases, the J end lost 2 bases, and 13 bases lay between the germline ends. CDR3 length equals 13 residues. The germline gives CDR1 MGHRA, CDR2 YSYEKL. CDR3 sequence reads: CASGRPQAYEQYF. The CDR3 bases are TGCGCCAGCGGTCGGCCTCAGGCCTACGAGCAGTACTTC.

V usage is TRBV7-8 and J usage is TRBJ2-1, with TRBD1 as a possible D gene (5 bases). The germline CDR1 and CDR2 sequences are SGHVS and FQNEAQ. V was shortened by 5 bases and J by 0 bases, with 11 bases between the two germline ends. CDR3 length equals 15 residues. The CDR3 nucleotides read TGTGCCAGCAGCCGAGACAGTAGCTCCTACAATGAGCAGTTCTTC. Its protein product is CASSRDSSSYNEQFF.

Remarks on this clone: The same CDR3 arises from other DNA sequences in this sample as well. The V call is TRBV9, the J call TRBJ2-1; no firm D call. The CDR3 sequence is 13 residues long. The germline V gene has CDR1 SGDLS and CDR2 YYNGEE. V dropped 0 bases and J dropped 4 bases, with 5 bases sitting between them. This CDR3 reads CASSVARYNEQFF. The CDR3 DNA follows: TGTGCCAGCAGCGTAGCCAGATACAATGAGCAGTTCTTC. The complete variable domain, with remaining parts taken from reference TRBV9 and TRBJ2-1, reads DSGVTQTPKHLITATGQRVTLRCSPRSGDLSVYWYQQSLDQGLQFLIQYYNGEERAKGNILERFSAQQFPDLHSELNLSSLELGDSALYFCASSVARYNEQFFGPGTRLTVL.

The rearrangement joins TRBV9 to TRBJ2-1, with 8 bases identical to TRBD2. Germline values: CDR1 SGDLS, CDR2 YYNGEE. Trimming cost V 5 bases and J 6 bases; bases outside gene matches: 13. CDR3 length: 16 amino acids. In nucleotides, the CDR3 is TGTGCCAGCAGTGAAAGACCTTTAGCGGGAAGCAATGAGCAGTTCTTC. Translation: CASSERPLAGSNEQFF.

The V gene is TRBV6-6, the J gene TRBJ2-7, with TRBD2 matching 9 bases. CDR1 and CDR2 (germline): MNHNY, SVGAGI (reference sequence). The CDR3 runs 15 residues. The trim removed 6 bases at V and 5 bases at J, leaving 11 bases unmatched. The CDR3 is CASRTPFSGSHEQYF. CDR3 nucleotide sequence: TGTGCCAGCAGAACACCATTTAGCGGGAGCCACGAGCAGTACTTC.

The V and J genes are TRBV7-2 and TRBJ2-7, with 7 bases identical to TRBD2. The CDR3 totals 14 residues. Losses at the gene ends were 5 bases for V and 2 bases for J; bases not matched to a gene: 6. Germline CDR1 SGHTA, CDR2 FQGNSA. The CDR3 DNA follows: TGTGCCAGCAGCCCCCGGGACTATGCCTACGAGCAGTACTTC. This codes for CASSPRDYAYEQYF.

This rearrangement joins TRBV20-1 to TRBJ2-2; D is uncertain. Germline V gives CDR1 DFQATT, CDR2 SNEGSKA (reference sequence). V was trimmed by 6 bases and J by 0 bases, leaving 2 bases between them. The CDR3 totals 11 residues. The CDR3 loop reads CSATNTGELFF. In DNA form, the CDR3 reads TGCAGTGCCACGAACACCGGGGAGCTGTTTTTT.